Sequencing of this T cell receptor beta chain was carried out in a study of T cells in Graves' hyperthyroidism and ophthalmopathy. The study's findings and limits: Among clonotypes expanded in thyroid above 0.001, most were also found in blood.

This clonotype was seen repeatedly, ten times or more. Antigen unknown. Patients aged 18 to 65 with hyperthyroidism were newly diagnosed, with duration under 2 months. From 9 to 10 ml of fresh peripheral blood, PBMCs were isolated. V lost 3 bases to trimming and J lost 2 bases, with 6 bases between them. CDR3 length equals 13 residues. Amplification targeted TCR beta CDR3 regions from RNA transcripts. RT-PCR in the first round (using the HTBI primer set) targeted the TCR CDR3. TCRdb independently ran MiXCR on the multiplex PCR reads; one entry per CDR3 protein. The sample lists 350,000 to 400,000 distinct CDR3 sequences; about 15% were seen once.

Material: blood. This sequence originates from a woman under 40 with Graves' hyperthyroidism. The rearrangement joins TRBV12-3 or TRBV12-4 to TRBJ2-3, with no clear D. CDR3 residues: CASSFFPTDTQYF. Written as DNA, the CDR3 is TGTGCCAGCAGTTTCTTCCCCACAGATACGCAGTATTTT.